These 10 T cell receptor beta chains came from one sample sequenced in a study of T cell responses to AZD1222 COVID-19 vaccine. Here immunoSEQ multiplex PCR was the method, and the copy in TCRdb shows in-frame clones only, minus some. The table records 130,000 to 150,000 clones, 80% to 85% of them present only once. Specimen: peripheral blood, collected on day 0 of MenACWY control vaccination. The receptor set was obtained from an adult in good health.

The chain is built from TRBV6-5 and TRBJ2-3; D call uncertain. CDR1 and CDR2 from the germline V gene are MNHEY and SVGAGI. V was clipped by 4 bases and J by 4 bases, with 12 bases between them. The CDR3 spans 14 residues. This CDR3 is CASSLTPAADTQYF. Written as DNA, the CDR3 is TGTGCCAGCAGTTTGACTCCGGCGGCAGATACGCAGTATTTT.

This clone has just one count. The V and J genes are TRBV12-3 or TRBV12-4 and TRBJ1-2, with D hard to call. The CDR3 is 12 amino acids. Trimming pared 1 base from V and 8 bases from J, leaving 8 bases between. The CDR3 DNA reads TGTGCCAGCAGTTTAGACACGGGGGGCTACACCTTC. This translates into CASSLDTGGYTF.

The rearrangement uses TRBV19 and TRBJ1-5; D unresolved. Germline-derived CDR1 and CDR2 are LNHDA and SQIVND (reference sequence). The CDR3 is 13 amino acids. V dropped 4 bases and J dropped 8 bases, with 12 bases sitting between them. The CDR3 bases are TGTGCCAGTAGTAATTCAAGGGTTGAGCCCCAGCATTTT. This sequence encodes CASSNSRVEPQHF.

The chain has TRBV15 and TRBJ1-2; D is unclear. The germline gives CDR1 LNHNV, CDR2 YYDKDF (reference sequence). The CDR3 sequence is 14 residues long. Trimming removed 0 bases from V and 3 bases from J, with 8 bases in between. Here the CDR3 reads CATSRDGTDYGYTF. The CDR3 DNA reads TGTGCCACCAGCAGAGATGGAACGGACTATGGCTACACCTTC.

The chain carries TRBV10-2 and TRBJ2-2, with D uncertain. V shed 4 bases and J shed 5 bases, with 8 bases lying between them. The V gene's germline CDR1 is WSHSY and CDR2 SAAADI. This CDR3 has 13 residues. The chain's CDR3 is CASSGRPTGELFF. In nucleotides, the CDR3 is TGCGCCAGCAGTGGACGGCCAACCGGGGAGCTGTTTTTT.

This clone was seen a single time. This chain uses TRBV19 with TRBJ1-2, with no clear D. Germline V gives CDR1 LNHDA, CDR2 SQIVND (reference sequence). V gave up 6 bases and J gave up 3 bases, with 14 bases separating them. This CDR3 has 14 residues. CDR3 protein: CASSRGIGYYGYTF. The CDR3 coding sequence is TGTGCCAGTAGCCGGGGTATAGGGTACTATGGCTACACCTTC.

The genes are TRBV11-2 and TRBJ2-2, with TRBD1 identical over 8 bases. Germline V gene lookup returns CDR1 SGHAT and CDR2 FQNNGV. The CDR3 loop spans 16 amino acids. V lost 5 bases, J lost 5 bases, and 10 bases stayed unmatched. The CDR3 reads CASSQVRGRRTGELFF. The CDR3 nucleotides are TGTGCCAGCAGCCAGGTCAGGGGGCGACGGACCGGGGAGCTGTTTTTT.

The CDR3 loop reads CASSTGGGETQYF. CDR3 bases: TGTGCCAGCAGTACAGGGGGTGGGGAGACCCAGTACTTC. The chain uses TRBV12-3 or TRBV12-4 and TRBJ2-5; 8 bases map to TRBD1. V was pared by 5 bases and J by 5 bases, with 4 bases of the junction left unmatched. The CDR3 has 13 amino acids.

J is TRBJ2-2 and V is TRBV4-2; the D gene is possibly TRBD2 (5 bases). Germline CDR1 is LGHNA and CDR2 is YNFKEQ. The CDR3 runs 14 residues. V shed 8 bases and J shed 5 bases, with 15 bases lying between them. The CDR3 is CASGRDGETGELFF. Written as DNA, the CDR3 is TGTGCCAGCGGACGGGATGGGGAGACCGGGGAGCTGTTTTTT.

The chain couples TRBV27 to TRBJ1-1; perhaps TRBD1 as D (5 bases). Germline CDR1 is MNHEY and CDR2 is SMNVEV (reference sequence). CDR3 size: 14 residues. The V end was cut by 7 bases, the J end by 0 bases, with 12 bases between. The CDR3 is CASKVLGVNTEAFF. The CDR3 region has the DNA TGTGCCAGCAAGGTCTTGGGGGTGAACACTGAAGCTTTCTTT.